The rows below give T cell receptor beta chains drawn from one sample of a study of blood T cell repertoires in COVID-19. Produced via immunoSEQ multiplex PCR; TCRdb's table is partial and in-frame only. The table records roughly 410,000 clones, around 87% of them present only once. The source material was peripheral blood. Receptors were obtained from a woman aged 60-75 years with COVID-19, enrolled during active disease. Both conserved end residues are part of each CDR3. The D gene is left open where the match is weak. Clone size is stated in some rows and not others, as once, few, many or a class when expanded.

V: TRBV5-1; D: TRBD1; J: TRBJ1-2; size: NA; DNA: TGCGCCAGCAGCTTGATCCCGACAGGGGATGGCTACACCTTC; CDR3: CASSLIPTGDGYTF
V: TRBV7-3; D: NA; J: TRBJ2-5; size: NA; DNA: TGTGCCAGCAGCTTAACGCCCTATGGAGGTCAAGAGACCCAGTACTTC; CDR3: CASSLTPYGGQETQYF
V: TRBV5-1; D: TRBD1; J: TRBJ1-2; size: NA; DNA: TGCGCCAGCAGCTGGGGACAGGGCAGGGACTATGGCTACACCTTC; CDR3: CASSWGQGRDYGYTF
V: TRBV5-5; D: TRBD1; J: TRBJ1-2; size: NA; DNA: TGTGCCAGCAGCCCGGACAGGGTAGGGGGCTACACCTTC; CDR3: CASSPDRVGGYTF
V: TRBV7-2; D: TRBD2; J: TRBJ2-5; size: NA; DNA: TGTGCCAGCAGACACGGGGGGGGGCAGAAGACCCAGTACTTC; CDR3: CASRHGGGQKTQYF
V: TRBV6-5; D: NA; J: TRBJ2-2; size: NA; DNA: TGTGCCAGCAGCTGGAGGCAGGACACCGGGGAGCTGTTTTTT; CDR3: CASSWRQDTGELFF
V: TRBV7-8; D: NA; J: TRBJ1-4; size: NA; DNA: TGTGCCAGCAGCCGACAGGATCATAATGAAAAACTGTTTTTT; CDR3: CASSRQDHNEKLFF
V: TRBV10-1; D: TRBD2; J: TRBJ2-3; size: NA; DNA: TGCGCCAGCAGTGTTGGACTAGTGGGCACAGATACGCAGTATTTT; CDR3: CASSVGLVGTDTQYF
V: TRBV3-1/TRBV3-2; D: TRBD2; J: TRBJ2-1; size: once; DNA: TGTGCCAGCAGCCAGGGTAGCGGGGGGGCCTACAATGAGCAGTTCTTC; CDR3: CASSQGSGGAYNEQFF
V: TRBV7-8; D: TRBD1; J: TRBJ2-7; size: NA; DNA: TGTGCCAGCAGCTTAGTAACAGGGGCCTACGAGCAGTACTTC; CDR3: CASSLVTGAYEQYF
V: TRBV5-1; D: NA; J: TRBJ1-2; size: once; DNA: TGCGCCAGCAGCTTGGAGGGGGGCTACACCTTC; CDR3: CASSLEGGYTF
V: TRBV27; D: NA; J: TRBJ2-7; size: NA; DNA: TGTGCCAGCAGTCGTGTAGGGGCCTACGAGCAGTACTTC; CDR3: CASSRVGAYEQYF
V: TRBV7-9; D: TRBD1; J: TRBJ1-3; size: few; DNA: TGTGCCAGCAGCTTAGGTCAGCAGGGGGTTGGAAACACCATATATTTT; CDR3: CASSLGQQGVGNTIYF
V: TRBV5-1; D: NA; J: TRBJ2-2; size: NA; DNA: TGCGCCAGCAGCCCCATGATGGAGGGCACCGGGGAGCTGTTTTTT; CDR3: CASSPMMEGTGELFF
V: TRBV7-3; D: NA; J: TRBJ1-1; size: NA; DNA: TGTGCCAGCAGCAAAGACTCTAACACTGAAGCTTTCTTT; CDR3: CASSKDSNTEAFF
V: TRBV5-4; D: TRBD1; J: TRBJ1-2; size: NA; DNA: TGTGCCAGCAGCGACCGGGACAGGGCTAACTATGGCTACACCTTC; CDR3: CASSDRDRANYGYTF
V: TRBV6-1; D: NA; J: TRBJ1-2; size: NA; DNA: TGTGCCAGCAGTGAAGCAGCGAGTTGGAACTATGGCTACACCTTC; CDR3: CASSEAASWNYGYTF
V: TRBV5-6; D: TRBD2; J: TRBJ2-1; size: NA; DNA: TGTGCCAGCAGCTTGGGCGGGGGGGCCCACAATGAGCAGTTCTTC; CDR3: CASSLGGGAHNEQFF
V: TRBV3-1/TRBV3-2; D: NA; J: TRBJ1-4; size: NA; DNA: TGTGCCAGCAGCTATAATGAAAAACTGTTTTTT; CDR3: CASSYNEKLFF
V: TRBV9; D: TRBD1; J: TRBJ2-5; size: NA; DNA: TGTGCCAGCAGCGCGACGGGACAGGGGGCGATTGAGACCCAGTACTTC; CDR3: CASSATGQGAIETQYF
V: TRBV6-5; D: NA; J: TRBJ2-5; size: NA; DNA: TGTGCCAGCAAAGAGGGTACCTTAGCGACCCAGTACTTC; CDR3: CASKEGTLATQYF
V: TRBV2; D: TRBD1; J: TRBJ1-1; size: few; DNA: TGTGCCAGCAGTGAACAGGGGGCCCTCACTGAAGCTTTCTTT; CDR3: CASSEQGALTEAFF
V: TRBV5-4; D: TRBD2; J: TRBJ2-7; size: NA; DNA: TGTGCCAGCAGCTTGGCACTAGCGGGGATCGAGCAGTACTTC; CDR3: CASSLALAGIEQYF
V: TRBV28; D: NA; J: TRBJ2-7; size: NA; DNA: TGTGCCAGCAGTTCCCGGGCCCGGACACTCGAGCAGTACTTC; CDR3: CASSSRARTLEQYF
V: TRBV18; D: NA; J: TRBJ2-7; size: NA; DNA: TGTGCCAGCTCACCAGTGGACATATCCTACGAGCAGTACTTC; CDR3: CASSPVDISYEQYF
V: TRBV5-1; D: TRBD1; J: TRBJ2-7; size: NA; DNA: TGCGCCAGCAGCCAAGGGACAGACTACTTCGAGCAGTACTTC; CDR3: CASSQGTDYFEQYF
V: TRBV24-1; D: TRBD1; J: TRBJ2-3; size: NA; DNA: TGTGCCACCAGTGCCGGACAGGGAGGTAGCCCAGATACGCAGTATTTT; CDR3: CATSAGQGGSPDTQYF
V: TRBV7-2; D: NA; J: TRBJ1-1; size: NA; DNA: TGTGCCAGCAGAGTCTGGGGGGGGACTGAAGCTTTCTTT; CDR3: CASRVWGGTEAFF
V: TRBV6-5; D: TRBD1; J: TRBJ1-5; size: NA; DNA: TGTGCCAGCAGTTACCGGAGGGGGCGTCAGCCCCAGCATTTT; CDR3: CASSYRRGRQPQHF
V: TRBV4-1; D: TRBD1; J: TRBJ2-2; size: once; DNA: TGCGCCAGCAGCCAAGCGACAGGGGGAAACACCGGGGAGCTGTTTTTT; CDR3: CASSQATGGNTGELFF
V: TRBV3-1/TRBV3-2; D: TRBD1; J: TRBJ2-6; size: NA; DNA: TGTGCCAGCAGCCACTCCGGGACAGGGGTGGTCGGGGCCAACGTCCTGACTTTC; CDR3: CASSHSGTGVVGANVLTF
V: TRBV6-5; D: TRBD2; J: TRBJ2-1; size: NA; DNA: TGTGCCAGCAGTTACTTCGGACTAGCGGCCTACAATGAGCAGTTCTTC; CDR3: CASSYFGLAAYNEQFF